This TCR beta chain was sequenced for a study of OX40 agonist ivuxolimab in advanced cancers. Overall study: Six ivuxolimab dose levels, 0.01 to 10 mg/kg, were given intravenously every 2 weeks. Points from the study as a whole: Circulating CD4+ and CD8+ T cells showed clonal expansion by week 6 at 0.1 to 3.0 mg/kg. Relative to CD4+, CD8+ T cells held more expanded clones on average.

Method: immunoSEQ multiplex PCR; TCRdb's copy keeps in-frame clones and lacks some. The repertoire consists of 45,000 to 75,000 clones, with 82% occurring once and the leading ten covering almost 1.5%. This clone was seen once. What it binds is not known. The source of this sequence is an adult with an advanced solid tumor such as melanoma, head and neck, liver or kidney cancer. Here the sequenced sample was CD4+ or CD8+ T cells sorted from blood, taken in a trial of the OX40 agonist ivuxolimab.

The CDR3 spells CASSQDGADTQYF. Written as DNA, the CDR3 is TGTGCCAGCAGCCAAGATGGAGCAGATACGCAGTATTTT. J is TRBJ2-3 and V is TRBV4-2; D ambiguous. Trimming pared 0 bases from V and 4 bases from J, leaving 5 bases between. CDR3 size: 13 residues. Germline lookup yields CDR1 LGHNA and CDR2 YNFKEQ.